The subject of this entry is one T cell receptor (beta chain). This clonotype was seen repeatedly, ten times or more. Its antigen has not been determined. No base qualities exist here, and no much larger clone lies one base off it. The TCR beta CDR3 regions were amplified from the RNA transcripts. The TCR CDR3 was subjected to a first round of RT-PCR using the HTBI primer set and the Qiagen OneStep RT-PCR kit. Libraries were constructed in a second round of multiplex PCR, after which size selection and purification were performed. Libraries were sequenced paired-end with 100 bp reads on an Illumina HiSeq2000. The original methods were these. SOAPnuke was used to process the raw data, removing reads that contained adapters or uncalled bases, had a mean Phred below 15, or lacked an exact match to the constant primer or identifier. High-quality paired reads were merged using COPE v1.2.5, and each unique nucleotide sequence was defined as a clonotype. Clonotypes were aligned to IMGT TRBV, TRBD and TRBJ reference segments using MiTCR v1.1. Only V-J combinations with frequency above 0.0001, covering 99% to 99.2% of repertoires, were analysed. The TCS score was defined as F50 (clonal expansion) divided by E x V (chaos), with BLOSUM62-based TCRdist calculated between CDR3 peptides within each V-J. Welch's t-statistics and random forest reduced around 510 V-J features to 13, which were used in a naive Bayes classifier (R e1071). The similarity between thyroid and blood repertoires was quantified using the Morisita-Horn index. In-frame beta chains were kept once TCRdb had trimmed the public reads at Q25 with fastp and called clones with MiXCR. Under each unique CDR3 protein, matching rows form one entry showing the most common genes and DNA. TCRdb's processing, not the study's, gives the V and J calls here. The sample yields 500,000 to 750,000 distinct CDR3 sequences; under 60% were counted once. The ten most abundant clones make up approximately 7.5% of the sample.

The sample is drawn from a study of T cells in Graves' hyperthyroidism and ophthalmopathy (dated by TCRdb to between 2017 and 2020). Looking at the study overall: To identify distinguishing TCR V-J signatures, a discovery cohort of around 100 patients was used, comprising 40 to 45 with Graves' ophthalmopathy and around 60 with stable Graves' hyperthyroidism. Whether ophthalmopathy could be predicted prospectively was tested in an independent validation cohort made up of roughly 20 hyperthyroidism patients plus 17 patients who later progressed to ophthalmopathy. Following sampling, methimazole starting at 30 mg daily was given to hyperthyroidism patients, and high-dose intravenous methylprednisolone was given to ophthalmopathy patients. The paper reports TCR Vbeta CDR3 sequencing of approximately 140 peripheral blood samples: under 45 ophthalmopathy, 75 to 80 hyperthyroidism and roughly 17 progressor patients. The 100 or so discovery patients were randomly split 7:3 into training and test sets. The study also compared thyroid tissue and blood T-cell repertoires from about 6 Graves' hyperthyroidism patients. What the research found in general, with its limitations: Ophthalmopathy was separated from stable hyperthyroidism by a 13 V-J signature model, with over 85% sensitivity and just over 81% specificity obtained in cross-validation and 80%/75% obtained in testing. Sample size was not statistically predetermined, and blinding of investigators to group allocation was not performed. Blood samples also contained most of the expanded thyroid clonotypes (frequency above 0.001), which suggests that blood repertoires may reflect thyroid immune responses. In validation, progression to ophthalmopathy was predicted by the model with approximately 67% sensitivity and around 75% specificity, a median of roughly 6 months before onset.

Compared with germline, V lacks 1 base and J lacks 4 bases; bases without a gene match: 5. CDR1 is given as SGHTS and CDR2 as YDEGEE, both from the germline V gene. The CDR3, from cysteine to phenylalanine, totals 16 residues. Of the read, only the CDR3 DNA is kept; its 48 bases are in frame from base 1. Graves' hyperthyroidism was defined as stable when no progression to ophthalmopathy occurred over 18 months of follow-up. Hyperthyroidism patients were newly diagnosed, with disease duration under 2 months, and aged 18 to 65 years. Exclusion was applied to patients with uncontrolled infections, other autoimmune diseases, pregnancy or lactation. Diagnoses were established on the basis of clinical symptoms, serum thyroxine and TRAb, thyroid ultrasound, and orbital computed tomography. Total RNA was extracted using Trizol reagent, and RNA quality was assessed on an Agilent 2100 Bioanalyzer.

The chain was built from TRBV5-8 and TRBJ1-6; the junction holds 7 bases that match TRBD1. The sequence was collected from a woman younger than 30 with Graves' hyperthyroidism. The sequencing input was peripheral blood or thyroid tissue (not recorded which). The CDR3 protein is CASSLRGGAYNSPLHF. In nucleotides, the sequence is TGTGCCAGCAGCTTGAGAGGGGGCGCGTATAATTCACCCCTCCACTTT.